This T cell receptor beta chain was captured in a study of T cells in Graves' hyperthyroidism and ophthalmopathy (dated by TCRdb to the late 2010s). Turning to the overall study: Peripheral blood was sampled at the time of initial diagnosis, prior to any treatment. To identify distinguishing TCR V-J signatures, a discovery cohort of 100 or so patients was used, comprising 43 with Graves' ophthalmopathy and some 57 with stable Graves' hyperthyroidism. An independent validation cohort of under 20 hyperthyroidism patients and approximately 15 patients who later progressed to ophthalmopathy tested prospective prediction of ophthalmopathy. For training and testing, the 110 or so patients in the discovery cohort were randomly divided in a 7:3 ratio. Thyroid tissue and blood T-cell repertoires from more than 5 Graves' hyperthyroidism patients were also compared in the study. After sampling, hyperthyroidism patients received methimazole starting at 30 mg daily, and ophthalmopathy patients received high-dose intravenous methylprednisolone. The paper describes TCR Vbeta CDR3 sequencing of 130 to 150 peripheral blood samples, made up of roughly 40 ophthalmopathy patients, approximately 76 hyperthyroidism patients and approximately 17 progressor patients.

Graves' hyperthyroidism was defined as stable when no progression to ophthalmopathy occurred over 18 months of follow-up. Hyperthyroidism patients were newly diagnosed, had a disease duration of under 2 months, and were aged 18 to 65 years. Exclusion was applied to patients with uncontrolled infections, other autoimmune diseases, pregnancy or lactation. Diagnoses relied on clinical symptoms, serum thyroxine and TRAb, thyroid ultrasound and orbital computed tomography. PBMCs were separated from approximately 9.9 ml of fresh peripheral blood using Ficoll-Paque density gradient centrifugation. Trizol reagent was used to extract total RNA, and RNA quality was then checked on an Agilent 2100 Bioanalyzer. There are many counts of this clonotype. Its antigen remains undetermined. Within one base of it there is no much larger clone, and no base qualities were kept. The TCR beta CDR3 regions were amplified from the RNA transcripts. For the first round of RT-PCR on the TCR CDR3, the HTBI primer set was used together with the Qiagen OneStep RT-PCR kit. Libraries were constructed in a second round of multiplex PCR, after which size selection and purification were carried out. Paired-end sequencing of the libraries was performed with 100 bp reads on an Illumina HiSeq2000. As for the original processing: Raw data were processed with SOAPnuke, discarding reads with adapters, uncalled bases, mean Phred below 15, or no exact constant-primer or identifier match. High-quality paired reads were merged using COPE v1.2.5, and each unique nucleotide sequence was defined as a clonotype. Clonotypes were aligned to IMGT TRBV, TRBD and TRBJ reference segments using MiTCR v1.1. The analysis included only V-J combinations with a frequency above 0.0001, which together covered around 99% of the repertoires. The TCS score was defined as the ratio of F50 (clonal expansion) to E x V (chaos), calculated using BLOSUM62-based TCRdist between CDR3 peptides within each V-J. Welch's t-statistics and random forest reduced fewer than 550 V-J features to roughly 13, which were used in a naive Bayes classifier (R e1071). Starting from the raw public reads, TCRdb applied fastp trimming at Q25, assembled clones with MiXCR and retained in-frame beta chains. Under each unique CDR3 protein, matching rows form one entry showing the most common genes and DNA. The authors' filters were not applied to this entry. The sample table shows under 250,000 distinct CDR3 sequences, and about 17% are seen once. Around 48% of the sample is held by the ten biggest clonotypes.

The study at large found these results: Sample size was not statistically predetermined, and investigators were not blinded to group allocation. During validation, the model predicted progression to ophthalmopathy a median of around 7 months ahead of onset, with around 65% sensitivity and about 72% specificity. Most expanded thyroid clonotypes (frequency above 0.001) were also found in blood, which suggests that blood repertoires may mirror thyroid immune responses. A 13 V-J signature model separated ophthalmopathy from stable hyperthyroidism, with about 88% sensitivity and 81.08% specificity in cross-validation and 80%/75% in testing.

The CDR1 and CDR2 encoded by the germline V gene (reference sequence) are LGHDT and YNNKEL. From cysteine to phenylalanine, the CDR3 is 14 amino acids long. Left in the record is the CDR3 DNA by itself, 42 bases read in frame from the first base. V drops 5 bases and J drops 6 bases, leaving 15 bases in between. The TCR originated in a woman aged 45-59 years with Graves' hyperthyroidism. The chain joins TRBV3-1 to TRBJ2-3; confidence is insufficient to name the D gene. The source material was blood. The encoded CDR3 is CASSSSWQFDTQYF. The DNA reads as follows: TGTGCCAGCAGCTCGAGTTGGCAGTTCGATACGCAGTATTTT.